One TCR beta chain is described in this entry. The antigen is not known. The data are from a study of cytomegalovirus exposure and HLA in healthy donors. Study-level findings and limits: Most TCR sequences showed up rarely, but some public TCRs showed up in many donors. Later analysis showed most CMV-associated TCR beta chains appearing HLA-restricted.

PCR was performed using 60 Vbeta and 13 Jbeta primers. Under the authors' procedure: In a later analysis, some 10 million of about 80 million unique beta chains occurred in at least two donors. Repertoires were generated with immunoSEQ multiplex PCR, while TCRdb's copy carries only in-frame clones and drops some. That table furnishes V, J and clone size, whereas the DNA furnished D and trimming. The sample yields about 150,000 clones, around 68% seen once. Germline V gives CDR1 MNHEY, CDR2 SVGAGI. Trimming took 2 bases from V and 0 from J, leaving 8 bases between them. The CDR3 contains 14 residues. The chain is built from TRBV6-5 and TRBJ2-7; no definite D call. Sequenced input: PBMCs. The sequence was obtained from a man aged 25 to 40 in good health and CMV-seronegative. CDR3 protein: CASSYKRYSYEQYF. CDR3 in DNA: TGTGCCAGCAGTTACAAGCGTTACTCCTACGAGCAGTACTTC.